The clone carrying this TCR beta chain was observed a handful of times. No antigen is known for it. Every bit of the isolated RNA underwent reverse transcription, so sequencing read expressed TCRB transcripts. Mean read depth for naive, central memory and regulatory T cell samples was some 3.8 million reads. Clones were sequenced by immunoSEQ multiplex PCR, and TCRdb holds only the in-frame ones, with some missing. The profile shows around 650,000 clones, around 12% of them singletons. This entry belongs to a study of beta chain features in type 1 diabetes. The study's findings and limits: Moderate yet significant TCRB CDR3 shortening was seen in Type 1 diabetes patients in all four CD4+ subsets.

The CDR3 is 14 amino acids. V dropped 3 bases and J dropped 3 bases, with 9 bases sitting between them. Germline assignment: CDR1 SNHLY and CDR2 FYNNEI. The rearrangement links TRBV2 to TRBJ2-1; D not certain. The clonotype comes from a man aged 30-40 years with type 1 diabetes. Sequenced: naive CD4+ T cells from blood. CDR3 protein: CASSDGYGYNEQFF. In DNA, the CDR3 is TGTGCCAGCAGTGACGGCTACGGCTACAATGAGCAGTTCTTC.